The 11 T cell receptor beta chains in this list originate from one sample, sequenced in a study of T cell responses to AZD1222 COVID-19 vaccine. Sequenced by immunoSEQ multiplex PCR; TCRdb stores in-frame clones only, minus some. The profile shows roughly 150,000 clones, roughly 88% of them singletons. Sequences were derived from peripheral blood, sampled on day 0 of AZD1222 vaccination. These receptors originate from an adult in good health.

The V gene is TRBV6-2 or TRBV6-3, the J gene TRBJ2-3, with D possibly matching TRBD2 (6 bases). The CDR3 has 14 amino acids. Germline V lookup: CDR1 MNHEY, CDR2 SVGEGT. The V end was cut by 5 bases, the J end by 5 bases, with 14 bases between. CDR3 residues: CASSLGSVRDTQYF. CDR3 nucleotide sequence: TGTGCCAGCAGTCTCGGGAGCGTTAGAGATACGCAGTATTTT.

The V call is TRBV7-9, the J call TRBJ2-1; D call uncertain. V was trimmed by 6 bases and J by 6 bases, leaving 9 bases between them. The germline V gene encodes CDR1 SEHNR and CDR2 FQNEAQ (reference sequence). This CDR3 is built from 12 residues. In DNA form, the CDR3 reads TGTGCCAGCAGTTTGGCCAGCAATGAGCAGTTCTTC. This encodes CASSLASNEQFF. Full variable domain (rest looked up from reference TRBV7-9 and TRBJ2-1): DTGVSQNPRHKITKRGQNVTFRCDPISEHNRLYWYRQTLGQGPEFLTYFQNEAQLEKSRLLSDRFSAERPKGSFSTLEIQRTEQGDSAMYLCASSLASNEQFFGPGTRLTVL.

The chain joins TRBV9 to TRBJ1-4, with D unresolved. Trimming took off 0 bases at V and 0 bases at J, with 9 bases between the two ends. In germline, CDR1 is SGDLS, CDR2 YYNGEE. The CDR3 consists of 16 residues. CDR3 nucleotide sequence: TGTGCCAGCAGCGTAGGGGGTAAAGCAACTAATGAAAAACTGTTTTTT. Amino acid sequence: CASSVGGKATNEKLFF. The entire variable domain, with the rest obtained from reference TRBV9 and TRBJ1-4, is as follows: DSGVTQTPKHLITATGQRVTLRCSPRSGDLSVYWYQQSLDQGLQFLIQYYNGEERAKGNILERFSAQQFPDLHSELNLSSLELGDSALYFCASSVGGKATNEKLFFGSGTQLSVL.

V gene TRBV3-1 (or the pseudogene TRBV3-2) combines with J gene TRBJ2-7, with 10 bases aligning to TRBD1. Germline trimming cut 2 bases from V and 5 bases from J; bases unmatched to any gene: 3. Germline V lookup: CDR1 LGHDT, CDR2 YNNKEL (reference sequence). The CDR3 runs to 14 residues. This chain's CDR3 is CASSQTGTGDEQYF. The CDR3 bases are TGTGCCAGCAGCCAAACCGGGACAGGGGACGAGCAGTACTTC.

This chain connects TRBV9 to TRBJ2-7; the D gene is possibly TRBD2 (7 bases). The CDR3 consists of 14 residues. Germline CDR1 and CDR2: SGDLS and YYNGEE. Between the trimmed V and J ends, which lost 4 bases and 5 bases, there was a span of 16 bases. The CDR3, as DNA: TGTGCCAGCAGCCCATTGGGGGGGGGCCACGAGCAGTACTTC. This translates into CASSPLGGGHEQYF.

The V and J genes are TRBV24-1 and TRBJ2-5, with a weak D call TRBD2 (6 bases). Trimming stripped 3 bases from V and 2 bases from J, with 24 bases between. The CDR3 runs 19 residues. Germline V gives CDR1 KGHDR, CDR2 SFDVKD. CDR3 sequence: CATSDASDDKQGGQETQYF. Written as DNA, the CDR3 is TGTGCCACCAGTGATGCCAGCGATGACAAGCAGGGAGGTCAAGAGACCCAGTACTTC.

The V call is TRBV3-1 (or the pseudogene TRBV3-2), the J call TRBJ2-5, with 7 bases fitting TRBD2. Unmatched junction bases numbered 11, after V lost 1 base and J lost 3 bases. CDR1 and CDR2 (germline): LGHDT, YNNKEL (reference sequence). The CDR3 consists of 17 residues. The CDR3 loop is CASSQVLTVAGEETQYF. CDR3 DNA sequence: TGTGCCAGCAGCCAAGTCCTCACGGTGGCGGGGGAAGAGACCCAGTACTTC.

This chain joins TRBV18 and TRBJ2-7; 7 nucleotides agree with TRBD2. Germline lookup yields CDR1 KGHSH and CDR2 LQKENI. This CDR3 has 14 residues. V trimming: 6 bases; J trimming: 2 bases; junction bases outside the gene matches: 7. The CDR3 DNA reads as TGTGCCAGCTCCGAGAGGGAGGGGACCTACGAGCAGTACTTC. Translation: CASSEREGTYEQYF.

In its sample, this clone was seen once. This chain links TRBV12-5 with TRBJ2-2; D is undetermined. Per the germline V gene, CDR1 is LGHNT and CDR2 is FRNRAP. This CDR3 region has 14 residues. Trimming pared 2 bases from V and 6 bases from J, leaving 10 bases between. The CDR3 nucleotides read TGTGCTAGTGGTTTGTTATGGGCCGCCGGGGAGCTGTTTTTT. It codes for CASGLLWAAGELFF.

The gene calls are TRBV5-1 and TRBJ1-1; D gene uncertain. V was clipped by 0 bases and J by 1 base, with 4 bases between them. Looked up from germline, CDR1 is SGHRS and CDR2 is YFSETQ. This CDR3 region has 13 residues. The CDR3 protein is CASSLGSNTEAFF. As DNA, the CDR3 is TGCGCCAGCAGCTTGGGATCGAACACTGAAGCTTTCTTT.

The rearrangement joins TRBV30 to TRBJ2-3; 10 bases map to TRBD1. CDR1 GTSNPN and CDR2 SVGIG come from the germline V gene (reference sequence). CDR3 length: 14 residues. Trimming took 3 bases from V and 6 from J; bases not matched to a gene: 6. DNA for the CDR3: TGTGCCTGGAGAGGGACAGGGGAAGGGGATACGCAGTATTTT. It encodes CAWRGTGEGDTQYF.